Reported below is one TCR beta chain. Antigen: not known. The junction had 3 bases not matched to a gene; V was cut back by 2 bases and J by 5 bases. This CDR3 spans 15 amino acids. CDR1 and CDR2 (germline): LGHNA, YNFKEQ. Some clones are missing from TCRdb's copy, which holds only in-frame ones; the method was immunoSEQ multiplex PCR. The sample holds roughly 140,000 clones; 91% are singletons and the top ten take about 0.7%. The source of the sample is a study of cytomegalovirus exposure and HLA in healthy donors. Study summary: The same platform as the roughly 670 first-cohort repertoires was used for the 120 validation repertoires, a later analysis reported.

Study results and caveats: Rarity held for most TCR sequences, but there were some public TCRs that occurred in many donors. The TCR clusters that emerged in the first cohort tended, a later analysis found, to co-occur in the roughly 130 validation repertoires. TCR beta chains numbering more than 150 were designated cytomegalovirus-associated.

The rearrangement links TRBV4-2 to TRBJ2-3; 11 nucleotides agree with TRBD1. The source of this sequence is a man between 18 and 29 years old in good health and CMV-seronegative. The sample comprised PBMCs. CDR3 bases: TGTGCCAGCAGCCAATTAGGGACAGGGGGAGATACGCAGTATTTT. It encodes CASSQLGTGGDTQYF.